This T cell receptor beta chain was identified in a study of T cells in Graves' hyperthyroidism and ophthalmopathy. Overall study: Sampling of peripheral blood happened at initial diagnosis, prior to any treatment.

Amplification yielded TCR beta CDR3 regions, with RNA transcripts as the source. In the first-round RT-PCR of the TCR CDR3, the HTBI primer set was used. TCRdb reprocessed the multiplex PCR reads with MiXCR, giving one entry per CDR3 protein. Of a few hundred thousand distinct CDR3 sequences listed, less than 20% are singletons. A sample of blood taken at first hyperthyroidism diagnosis preceded any ophthalmopathy symptoms. In this sample, this clonotype turned up many times. CDR3 size: 13 residues. From germline, CDR1 is MNHEY and CDR2 SMNVEV (reference sequence). Deletions cut 6 bases from V and 4 bases from J, with 12 bases between.

The source material was blood. This TCR came from a woman aged 18-29 years with Graves' hyperthyroidism that later progressed to Graves' ophthalmopathy. This rearrangement joins TRBV27 to TRBJ1-2, with a tentative D call TRBD1 (5 bases). As DNA, the CDR3 is TGTGCCAGCAGGTCGGGACTTACCTATGGCTACACCTTC. This translates into CASRSGLTYGYTF.